Each of the 21 T cell receptor beta chains below was sequenced from the same sample in a study of OX40 agonist ivuxolimab in advanced cancers. The data were produced by immunoSEQ multiplex PCR, yet TCRdb's version contains in-frame clones alone and is incomplete. This sample has 77,000 or so clones, with about 93% found just once. The sequencing used CD4+ or CD8+ T cells sorted from blood, collected in a trial of the OX40 agonist ivuxolimab. The receptor set was obtained from an adult with an advanced solid tumor such as melanoma, head and neck, liver or kidney cancer.

This clone was seen just once. The chain carries TRBV7-2 and TRBJ2-1; no reliable D call. The CDR3 extends over 12 amino acids. Germline V lookup: CDR1 SGHTA, CDR2 FQGNSA. Trimming took 8 bases from V and 8 from J, leaving 13 bases between them. CDR3 loop: CASGGWLDEQFF. The DNA of the CDR3 is TGTGCCAGCGGCGGATGGTTGGATGAGCAGTTCTTC.

CDR3 residues: CASLRGFRQETQYF. In DNA, the CDR3 is TGTGCCAGCCTCCGAGGGTTTCGCCAAGAGACCCAGTACTTC. The gene calls are TRBV2 and TRBJ2-5; D is perhaps TRBD2 (5 bases). V gave up 8 bases and J gave up 1 base, with 14 bases separating them. Germline V gene sequence: CDR1 SNHLY, CDR2 FYNNEI. The CDR3 is 14 residues long.

The rearrangement links TRBV9 to TRBJ1-5; possibly TRBD1 for D (5 bases). The germline V gene has CDR1 SGDLS and CDR2 YYNGEE. The CDR3 consists of 15 residues. The V end lost 2 bases, the J end lost 4 bases, and 13 bases lay between the germline ends. In DNA form, the CDR3 reads TGTGCCAGCAGCGTTACCGGGGCTATTAATCAGCCCCAGCATTTT. This sequence encodes CASSVTGAINQPQHF.

The rearrangement links TRBV6-1 to TRBJ2-3, with unresolved D. The V gene lost 10 bases and the J gene lost 0 bases, with 17 bases spanning the gap. The CDR3 is 15 amino acids. Germline values: CDR1 MNHNS, CDR2 SASEGT. The CDR3 sequence: CATLLTSYSTDTQYF. The CDR3 nucleotides read TGTGCCACCCTACTCACATCGTATAGCACAGATACGCAGTATTTT.

This chain uses TRBV7-2 with TRBJ2-1; tentative D call: TRBD2 (6 bases). Looked up from germline, CDR1 is SGHTA and CDR2 is FQGNSA. This CDR3 is 14 amino acids long. Between the trimmed V and J ends, which lost 3 bases and 7 bases, there was a span of 13 bases. For the CDR3, the DNA is TGTGCCAGCAGCTTGGCTAGCGTAGTTAATGAGCAGTTCTTC. Translation gives CASSLASVVNEQFF. The variable domain in full, completed from reference TRBV7-2 and TRBJ2-1, reads GAGVSQSPSNKVTEKGKDVELRCDPISGHTALYWYRQSLGQGLEFLIYFQGNSAPDKSGLPSDRFSAERTGGSVSTLTIQRTQQEDSAVYLCASSLASVVNEQFFGPGTRLTVL.

This chain connects TRBV10-3 to TRBJ2-3; D perhaps matches TRBD2 (5 bases). The CDR3 covers 15 residues. Trimming cost V 0 bases and J 5 bases, with 12 bases left between them. The germline CDR1 and CDR2 sequences are ENHRY and SYGVKD. In nucleotides, the CDR3 is TGTGCCATCAGTGAGTCGTTGACTACGGGAGATACGCAGTATTTT. It yields the protein CAISESLTTGDTQYF.

V is TRBV28 and J is TRBJ1-5; no clear D. The CDR3 has 13 amino acids. Germline CDR1 reads MDHEN; CDR2 reads SYDVKM. V was pared by 5 bases and J by 6 bases, with 11 bases between. The CDR3 spells CASSPGRAQPQHF. Written as DNA, the CDR3 is TGTGCCAGCAGTCCCGGAAGGGCTCAGCCCCAGCATTTT.

Concerning this clone: The same CDR3 is also encoded by other DNA sequences in this sample. The chain is built from TRBV7-2 and TRBJ2-3; possibly TRBD1 or TRBD2 for D (6 bases each). The V end was cut by 3 bases, the J end by 0 bases, with 13 bases between. The CDR3 sequence is 16 residues long. CDR1 is SGHTA, CDR2 FQGNSA, per germline. The CDR3 region has the DNA TGTGCCAGCAGCTTGGTTGGAGGGACAAGCACAGATACGCAGTATTTT. Translated, it gives CASSLVGGTSTDTQYF.

The J gene is TRBJ2-5, the V gene TRBV7-2; possible D gene TRBD2, 6 bases. The CDR3 runs 13 residues. Trimming took 3 bases from V and 4 from J, leaving 9 bases between them. Germline-derived CDR1 and CDR2 are SGHTA and FQGNSA. CDR3 DNA: TGTGCCAGCAGCTTCGGCGGGGTAGAGACCCAGTACTTC. Translated, it gives CASSFGGVETQYF.

The J gene is TRBJ2-7, the V gene TRBV6-5, with D possibly TRBD2 on 7 matching bases. This CDR3 is 15 amino acids long. Germline loops: CDR1 MNHEY, CDR2 SVGAGI. Deletions cut 3 bases from V and 1 base from J, with 13 bases between. CDR3 in DNA: TGTGCCAGCAGTTATTACGGGGGGCAGTCCTACGAGCAGTACTTC. Its protein product is CASSYYGGQSYEQYF.

The chain uses TRBV14 and TRBJ1-1; D might be TRBD1 (5 bases). V dropped 5 bases and J dropped 1 base, with 8 bases sitting between them. The CDR3 sequence is 13 residues long. In germline, CDR1 is SGHDN, CDR2 FVKESK. CDR3 DNA: TGTGCCAGCAGCTTCGACAGGAACACTGAAGCTTTCTTT. Protein sequence: CASSFDRNTEAFF.

The rearrangement joins TRBV28 to TRBJ2-7, with 9 bases aligning to TRBD2. Germline V gene data show CDR1 as MDHEN and CDR2 as SYDVKM. The ends lost 2 bases at V and 4 bases at J; junction bases unmatched: 27. The CDR3 spans 22 residues. The CDR3 bases are TGTGCCAGCAGTTTAATTCCAGGGAGAGGTGCTAGCGGGATCGGGGGGAATTACGAGCAGTACTTC. Encoded protein: CASSLIPGRGASGIGGNYEQYF.

The chain combines TRBV7-3 with TRBJ2-3; possible D gene TRBD2, 7 bases. The germline gives CDR1 SGHTA, CDR2 FQGTGA. Trimming cost V 5 bases and J 5 bases, with 17 bases left between them. This CDR3 is 15 amino acids long. The CDR3: CASSIGAGAGDTQYF. CDR3 in DNA: TGTGCCAGCAGCATCGGGGCGGGGGCCGGAGATACGCAGTATTTT. The complete variable domain, with remaining parts taken from reference TRBV7-3 and TRBJ2-3, reads GAGVSQTPSNKVTEKGKYVELRCDPISGHTALYWYRQSLGQGPEFLIYFQGTGAADDSGLPNDRFFAVRPEGSVSTLKIQRTERGDSAVYLCASSIGAGAGDTQYFGPGTRLTVL.

The V call is TRBV19, the J call TRBJ1-4, with 7 bases identical to TRBD1. From germline, CDR1 is LNHDA and CDR2 SQIVND (reference sequence). Trimming took 10 bases from V and 5 from J; bases not matched to a gene: 7. The CDR3 spans 13 residues. As DNA, the CDR3 is TGTGCCACTCGGGACAGCGAAAATGAAAAACTGTTTTTT. It codes for CATRDSENEKLFF.

The chain employs TRBV27 and TRBJ2-1, with 7 bases matching TRBD2. Unmatched junction bases numbered 6, after V lost 4 bases and J lost 3 bases. Looked up from germline, CDR1 is MNHEY and CDR2 is SMNVEV (reference sequence). The CDR3 has 15 amino acids. The DNA for the CDR3 is TGTGCCAGCAGTTCTAGCGGCGGCAGCTACAATGAGCAGTTCTTC. This encodes CASSSSGGSYNEQFF.

The rearrangement links TRBV19 to TRBJ1-3, with D hard to call. The CDR3 is made up of 13 amino acids. V gave up 8 bases and J gave up 0 bases, with 8 bases separating them. Per germline, CDR1 LNHDA and CDR2 SQIVND (reference sequence). For the CDR3, the DNA is TGTGCCAGTGGTGGGGACTCTGGAAACACCATATATTTT. Its translation is CASGGDSGNTIYF.

The J gene is TRBJ1-1, the V gene TRBV9; possible D gene TRBD1, 5 bases. Trimming removed 0 bases at V and 4 bases at J, with 16 bases between. The CDR3 runs to 16 residues. Germline lookup yields CDR1 SGDLS and CDR2 YYNGEE. In nucleotides, the CDR3 is TGTGCCAGCAGCGTAGCGTCCCTAGCGGGGGGCACTGAAGCTTTCTTT. This gives the protein CASSVASLAGGTEAFF.

The chain couples TRBV7-2 to TRBJ2-4; the D call may be TRBD1 or TRBD2 (6 bases each). The length of the CDR3 is 15 residues. Germline V lookup: CDR1 SGHTA, CDR2 FQGNSA. Deletions cut 5 bases from V and 6 bases from J, with 17 bases between. The CDR3 spells CASSPPTGAGNIQYF. CDR3 nucleotide sequence: TGTGCCAGCAGCCCCCCGACGGGGGCGGGAAACATTCAGTACTTC.

This chain links TRBV4-2 with TRBJ2-5, with TRBD2 identical over 9 bases. J lost 3 bases, V lost 1 base, and 6 bases had no gene match. This CDR3 is 16 amino acids long. Germline V gene data show CDR1 as LGHNA and CDR2 as YNFKEQ. CDR3 loop: CASSQVVAGGKETQYF. The CDR3 nucleotides read TGTGCCAGCAGCCAAGTAGTTGCGGGGGGGAAAGAGACCCAGTACTTC.

The chain joins TRBV7-9 to TRBJ1-3; a possible D gene is TRBD1 (5 bases). Germline V gene data show CDR1 as SEHNR and CDR2 as FQNEAQ (reference sequence). Trimming shortened V by 2 bases and J by 3 bases, and 11 bases separated the two germline ends. This CDR3 spans 15 amino acids. This CDR3 is CASSLQGIGGNTIYF. CDR3 nucleotide sequence: TGTGCCAGCAGCTTACAGGGAATCGGTGGAAACACCATATATTTT.

The chain recombines TRBV6-5 with TRBJ2-7; 8 bases are shared with TRBD1. Germline V gene data show CDR1 as MNHEY and CDR2 as SVGAGI. This CDR3 contains 13 residues. The V gene end was trimmed by 10 bases and the J gene end by 4 bases; junction bases not matched to a gene: 9. The CDR3 loop reads CATTGQGAYEQYF. In nucleotides, the CDR3 is TGTGCCACCACGGGGCAGGGGGCTTACGAGCAGTACTTC.